The T cell receptor (beta chain) under discussion was sequenced for a study of control samples from healthy donors and cancer patients. The ends lost 7 bases at V and 5 bases at J; junction bases unmatched: 11. The CDR3 is made up of 15 amino acids. CDR1 MNHEY and CDR2 SVGAGI come from the germline V gene. Only in-frame clones appear in the TCRdb table, and some are missing; sequencing was by immunoSEQ multiplex PCR. This table has about 120,000 clones, around 87% appearing once. The clonotype comes from a woman aged 55 to 70 with lung cancer. This chain links TRBV6-5 with TRBJ2-1; TRBD1 aligns across 7 bases. The sample consisted of PBMCs. CDR3 nucleotide sequence: TGTGCCAGCACTTCAAGTAGGGGGCCTAACAATGAGCAGTTCTTC. Translation: CASTSSRGPNNEQFF.